This entry lists 25 T cell receptor beta chains sequenced from one sample in a study of human T cells and chemical hapten exposure. TCRdb ran MiXCR on the RACE reads and lists one entry per CDR3 protein. The data hold around 130,000 distinct CDR3 sequences, with approximately 9% observed a single time. Time point defined: healthy volunteer bleed at 2 weeks. Total RNA came from unfractionated whole blood. The sample consisted of whole blood. The receptors here all came from a male donor in good health. Some clones in this sample may be carry-over from other donors' samples.

This clonotype was observed a handful of times. J is TRBJ2-2 and V is TRBV7-2; TRBD2 matches 10 bases. The V segment lost 5 bases and the J segment 5 bases; nucleotides outside the gene matches: 11. Germline assignment: CDR1 SGHTA and CDR2 FQGNSA. This CDR3 has 17 amino acids. The CDR3 spells CASSPLPSGSLTGELFF. The CDR3 DNA sequence: TGTGCCAGCAGCCCTCTCCCTAGCGGGAGTTTAACCGGGGAGCTGTTTTTT.

This clonotype was seen at least ten times. This chain links TRBV7-9 with TRBJ2-5, with 7 bases that match TRBD1. The CDR3 length is 14 residues. Germline values: CDR1 SEHNR, CDR2 FQNEAQ (reference sequence). V lost 5 bases to trimming and J lost 3 bases; unmatched junction nucleotides: 6. CDR3 region: CASSMGQYEETQYF. The CDR3 DNA reads as TGTGCCAGCAGCATGGGACAGTATGAAGAGACCCAGTACTTC. Drawing the rest from reference TRBV7-9 and TRBJ2-5, the complete variable domain is DTGVSQNPRHKITKRGQNVTFRCDPISEHNRLYWYRQTLGQGPEFLTYFQNEAQLEKSRLLSDRFSAERPKGSFSTLEIQRTEQGDSAMYLCASSMGQYEETQYFGPGTRLLVL.

The chain joins TRBV5-1 to TRBJ2-2, with TRBD2 matching 7 bases. Germline trimming cut 4 bases from V and 5 bases from J; bases unmatched to any gene: 17. Germline CDR1 reads SGHRS; CDR2 reads YFSETQ. This CDR3 has 18 residues. The CDR3 sequence: CASSPGGGYSGRTGELFF. In nucleotides, the CDR3 is TGCGCCAGCAGCCCCGGGGGAGGGTACAGCGGAAGAACCGGGGAGCTGTTTTTT.

This chain links TRBV20-1 with TRBJ2-7, with D unresolved. V was pared by 0 bases and J by 3 bases, with 12 bases between. The CDR3 extends over 14 amino acids. Germline V lookup: CDR1 DFQATT, CDR2 SNEGSKA (reference sequence). CDR3 loop: CSAREQSRIYEQYF. The CDR3 coding sequence is TGCAGTGCTAGAGAACAGTCCCGTATCTACGAGCAGTACTTC.

The chain couples TRBV6-6 to TRBJ2-7, with 7 positions matching TRBD1. V lost 0 bases and J lost 5; bases outside the gene matches: 4. The CDR3 is 14 residues long. The germline V gene encodes CDR1 MNHNY and CDR2 SVGAGI (reference sequence). CDR3 in amino acids: CASSYSRTGNEQYF. The CDR3 region has the DNA TGTGCCAGCAGTTACTCCAGGACAGGAAACGAGCAGTACTTC.

The rearrangement uses TRBV5-4 and TRBJ1-1; no clear D. Germline V CDR1 and CDR2: SGHNT, YYREEE (reference sequence). The CDR3 contains 14 residues. Trimming left V 5 bases short and J 0 bases short, with 11 bases between. The CDR3 DNA follows: TGTGCCAGCAGTTCAGCAGGCTTGAACACTGAAGCTTTCTTT. Encoded protein: CASSSAGLNTEAFF.

This clonotype was counted at least ten times. This chain links TRBV20-1 with TRBJ2-7; either TRBD1 or TRBD2 may fit D (5 bases each). The germline CDR1 and CDR2 sequences are DFQATT and SNEGSKA (reference sequence). The CDR3 sequence is 15 residues long. V lost 1 base and J 7 bases, leaving 20 bases between the germline ends. Here the CDR3 DNA reads TGCAGTGCTAGAGGAGTTCACGAGGGGCGCAGGGAGCAGTACTTC. This sequence encodes CSARGVHEGRREQYF.

This clonotype has a handful of counts. This sequence joins TRBV4-3 and TRBJ2-1; TRBD1 or TRBD2 may be the D gene (5 bases each). The CDR3 covers 14 residues. Germline V CDR1 and CDR2: LGHNA, YSLEER. The ends were cut back, 1 base at V and 5 bases at J, with 9 bases in the middle. Written as DNA, the CDR3 is TGCGCCAGCAGCCAAGGCCGGGGCCACAATGAGCAGTTCTTC. Protein: CASSQGRGHNEQFF.

This clonotype was seen only a few times. The gene calls are TRBV6-2 or TRBV6-3 and TRBJ2-5; 7 bases match TRBD1. J gave up 2 bases and V 10 bases, and 13 bases lay outside the gene matches. Germline V gene sequence: CDR1 MNHEY, CDR2 SVGEGT. The CDR3 has 15 amino acids. Here the CDR3 DNA reads TGTGCCACGAAACCGGGACAGAGAGATCAAGAGACCCAGTACTTC. The encoded protein is CATKPGQRDQETQYF.

This clonotype appeared many times. This CDR3 is CASKKDQPQHF. The CDR3 nucleotides are TGTGCCAGCAAAAAAGATCAGCCCCAGCATTTT. V is TRBV6-1 and J is TRBJ1-5; D not resolved. Looked up from germline, CDR1 is MNHNS and CDR2 is SASEGT. This CDR3 comprises 11 residues. V was clipped by 7 bases and J by 5 bases, with 6 bases between them.

This clonotype was detected a few times. The chain uses TRBV20-1 and TRBJ2-1; 8 nucleotides align to TRBD2. The CDR3 is 15 amino acids. J gave up 6 bases and V 2 bases, and 9 bases lay outside the gene matches. Germline-derived CDR1 and CDR2 are DFQATT and SNEGSKA (reference sequence). The CDR3 spells CSARLPGLVSNEQFF. The CDR3 DNA follows: TGCAGTGCTAGACTTCCGGGACTAGTCTCCAATGAGCAGTTCTTC.

V gene TRBV12-3 or TRBV12-4 combines with J gene TRBJ2-3; 9 bases map to TRBD1. The junction had 2 bases not matched to a gene; V was cut back by 3 bases and J by 4 bases. CDR3 length: 14 amino acids. CDR3 amino acids: CASSLGTGPDTQYF. DNA of the CDR3: TGTGCCAGCAGTTTGGGGACAGGGCCAGATACGCAGTATTTT.

This clonotype has a handful of counts. The rearrangement links TRBV5-1 to TRBJ1-1; 10 nucleotides agree with TRBD1. From germline, CDR1 is SGHRS and CDR2 YFSETQ. With 4 bases clipped from V and 5 bases from J, the junction kept 8 bases outside the gene matches. This CDR3 has 15 residues. CDR3 residues: CASSVRQGARTEAFF. In DNA, the CDR3 is TGCGCCAGCAGCGTACGACAGGGGGCGAGAACTGAAGCTTTCTTT.

In its sample, this clonotype was seen many times. The V gene is TRBV19, the J gene TRBJ2-2, with 7 bases identical to TRBD2. V was pared by 8 bases and J by 0 bases, with 3 bases of the junction left unmatched. In germline, CDR1 is LNHDA, CDR2 SQIVND (reference sequence). The CDR3 consists of 14 residues. CDR3 amino acids: CASGTIANTGELFF. In DNA form, the CDR3 reads TGTGCCAGTGGGACTATCGCGAACACCGGGGAGCTGTTTTTT.

This clonotype was seen a handful of times. The CDR3 DNA sequence: TGTGCCAGCAGCCAAGAGGGCAGCGGGGGATACGAGCAGTACTTC. This translates into CASSQEGSGGYEQYF. V and J are TRBV3-1 and TRBJ2-7; 8 bases fit TRBD2. The J segment lost 4 bases and the V segment lost 0 bases, leaving 5 bases of the junction unmatched. The CDR3 sequence is 15 residues long. The germline V gene encodes CDR1 LGHDT and CDR2 YNNKEL (reference sequence).

The rearrangement joins TRBV19 to TRBJ1-1; 10 bases fit TRBD1. Losses at the gene ends were 3 bases for V and 5 bases for J; bases not matched to a gene: 0. CDR3 length: 13 amino acids. CDR1 and CDR2 (germline): LNHDA, SQIVND (reference sequence). The CDR3: CASSMDRGTEAFF. CDR3 coding DNA: TGTGCCAGTAGTATGGACAGGGGGACTGAAGCTTTCTTT.

The V and J genes are TRBV30 and TRBJ2-7; 11 bases are a match to TRBD1. The germline V gene has CDR1 GTSNPN and CDR2 SVGIG (reference sequence). The CDR3 contains 15 residues. Trimming at V came to 2 bases and at J to 5 bases, leaving 8 bases not matched to a gene. CDR3 region: CAWSPGTGGSDEQYF. The CDR3 DNA reads as TGTGCCTGGAGTCCTGGGACAGGGGGTTCCGACGAGCAGTACTTC.

This clonotype was observed at least ten times. V and J are TRBV12-3 or TRBV12-4 and TRBJ2-3; the D is unclear. CDR3 length: 15 amino acids. Trimming removed 3 bases at V and 0 bases at J, with 10 bases between. The DNA of the CDR3 is TGTGCCAGCAGTTTCGGCGGAACTAGCACAGATACGCAGTATTTT. The encoded protein is CASSFGGTSTDTQYF.

This clonotype was seen ten or more times. The V and J genes are TRBV6-1 and TRBJ1-2; 7 bases are a match to TRBD1. From germline, CDR1 is MNHNS and CDR2 SASEGT. There are 12 residues in the CDR3. The V segment lost 5 bases and the J segment 8 bases; nucleotides outside the gene matches: 5. This CDR3 reads CASSRDSAGYTF. CDR3 coding DNA: TGTGCCAGCAGTCGGGACAGTGCCGGCTACACCTTC.

The chain employs TRBV20-1 and TRBJ2-5; tentatively, D is TRBD2 (7 bases). V lost 3 bases to trimming and J lost 1 base, with 12 bases between them. This CDR3 has 14 residues. In germline, CDR1 is DFQATT, CDR2 SNEGSKA (reference sequence). CDR3 nucleotide sequence: TGCAGTGCTAGTGGGGGGGGCAGCCAAGAGACCCAGTACTTC. This codes for CSASGGGSQETQYF.

This clonotype was counted only a few times. The CDR3 here is CASSPRQGWTGELFF. CDR3 DNA: TGTGCCAGCAGCCCGAGACAGGGTTGGACCGGGGAGCTGTTTTTT. This rearrangement joins TRBV11-2 to TRBJ2-2; TRBD1 agrees at 7 bases. Germline V gene sequence: CDR1 SGHAT, CDR2 FQNNGV. J was trimmed by 5 bases and V by 5 bases; bases with no gene match: 8. CDR3 size: 15 residues.

Turning to this clonotype: This sequence may be a read error, since a much larger clone differs from it by one base. The genes are TRBV11-2 and TRBJ2-5; 7 bases align to TRBD1. Germline V CDR1 and CDR2: SGHAT, FQNNGV. CDR3 length: 15 residues. CDR3 in amino acids: CASSQDREFGETRYF. The CDR3 DNA sequence: TGTGCCAGTTCCCAAGACAGGGAGTTTGGAGAGACCCGGTACTTC.

The table lists this clonotype with many counts. This rearrangement joins TRBV29-1 to TRBJ2-3; 7 nucleotides align to TRBD1. Germline V lookup: CDR1 SQVTM, CDR2 ANQGSEA. CDR3 length: 12 residues. The J segment lost 10 bases and the V segment lost 2 bases, leaving 6 bases of the junction unmatched. The CDR3 loop reads CSVERDSSSQYF. The CDR3 DNA reads TGCAGCGTTGAAAGGGACAGTAGTTCGCAGTATTTT.

This clonotype has at least ten counts. The chain has TRBV4-3 and TRBJ1-1; 8 nucleotides agree with TRBD1. Germline V gives CDR1 LGHNA, CDR2 YSLEER. Losses at the gene ends were 3 bases for V and 6 bases for J; bases not matched to a gene: 9. The CDR3 runs to 15 residues. The CDR3 loop is CASSHDGQGNSEAFF. The CDR3 region has the DNA TGCGCCAGCAGCCACGATGGACAGGGAAACTCTGAAGCTTTCTTT.

There are many counts of this clonotype. The chain joins TRBV21-1 to TRBJ1-1; the table's D call, TRBD1, was not checked against the DNA. TRBV21-1 is marked as a pseudogene. The CDR3 runs 16 residues. The CDR3 loop is CASSNTGSRGDTEAFF. The DNA for the CDR3 is TGTGCCAGCAGCAACACAGGGAGTAGGGGGGACACTGAAGCTTTCTTT.